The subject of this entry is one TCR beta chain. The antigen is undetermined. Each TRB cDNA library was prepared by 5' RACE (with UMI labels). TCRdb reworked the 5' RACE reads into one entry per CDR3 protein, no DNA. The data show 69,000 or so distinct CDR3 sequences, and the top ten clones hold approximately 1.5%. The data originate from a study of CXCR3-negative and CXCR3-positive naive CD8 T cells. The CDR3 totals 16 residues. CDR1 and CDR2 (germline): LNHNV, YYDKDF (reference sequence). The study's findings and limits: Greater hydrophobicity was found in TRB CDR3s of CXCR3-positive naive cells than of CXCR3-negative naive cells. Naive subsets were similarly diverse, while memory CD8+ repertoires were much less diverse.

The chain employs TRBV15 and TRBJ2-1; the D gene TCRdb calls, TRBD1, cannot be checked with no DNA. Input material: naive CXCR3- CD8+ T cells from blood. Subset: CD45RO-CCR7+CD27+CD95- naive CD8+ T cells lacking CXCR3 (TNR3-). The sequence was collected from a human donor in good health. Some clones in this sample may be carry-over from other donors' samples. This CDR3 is CATSREGLTLYNEQFF. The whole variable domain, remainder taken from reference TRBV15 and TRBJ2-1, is DAMVIQNPRYQVTQFGKPVTLSCSQTLNHNVMYWYQQKSSQAPKLLFHYYDKDFNNEADTPDNFQSRRPNTSFCFLDIRSPGLGDTAMYLCATSREGLTLYNEQFFGPGTRLTVL.